This T cell receptor (beta chain) derives from a study of brain T cells in children with intractable seizures. Findings and caveats of the study: Pre- and post-surgery blood differed in depth, so pre-surgery absences may be undersampling.

Comment on this clone: Its antigen is still unknown.

The assay was immunoSEQ multiplex PCR, and TCRdb's table has in-frame clones only and misses some. This table holds about 340,000 clones, roughly 93% found once. Between the trimmed V and J ends, which lost 2 bases and 0 bases, there was a span of 3 bases. This CDR3 is built from 13 residues. Germline V gene data show CDR1 as SEHNR and CDR2 as FQNEAQ (reference sequence). Specified time point: blood from clinic visit 5 months post-surgery; TSC patient then seizure free. Sequencing was limited to surgery cases with top T cell transcript signatures in brain tissue. Pre-surgery treatment included at least one anti-epileptic drug.

The V and J genes are TRBV7-9 and TRBJ2-3; D remains ambiguous. This material consisted of peripheral blood, taken roughly 5 months after surgery. The receptor comes from a boy under three years old with tuberous sclerosis and intractable seizures. CDR3 coding DNA: TGTGCCAGCAGCTTATACAGCACAGATACGCAGTATTTT. Protein sequence: CASSLYSTDTQYF.